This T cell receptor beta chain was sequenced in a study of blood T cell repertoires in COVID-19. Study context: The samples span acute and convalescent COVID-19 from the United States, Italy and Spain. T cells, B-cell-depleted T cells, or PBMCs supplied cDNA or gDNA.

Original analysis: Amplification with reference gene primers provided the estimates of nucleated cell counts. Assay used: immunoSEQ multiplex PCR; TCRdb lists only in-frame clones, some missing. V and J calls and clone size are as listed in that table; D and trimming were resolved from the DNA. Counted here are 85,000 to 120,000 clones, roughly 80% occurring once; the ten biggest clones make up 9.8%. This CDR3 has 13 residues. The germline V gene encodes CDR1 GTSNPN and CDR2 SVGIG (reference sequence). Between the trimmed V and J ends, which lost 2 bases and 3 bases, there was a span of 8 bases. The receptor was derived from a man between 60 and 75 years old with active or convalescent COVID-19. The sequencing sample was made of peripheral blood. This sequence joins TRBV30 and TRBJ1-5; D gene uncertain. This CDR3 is CAWSHSHNQPQHF. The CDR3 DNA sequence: TGTGCCTGGAGTCACAGCCACAATCAGCCCCAGCATTTT.